This T cell receptor beta chain was identified in a study of T cell responses to AZD1222 COVID-19 vaccine. Findings and caveats of the study: Baseline seropositivity occurred in only a handful of AZD1222 recipients. Females outnumbered males among donors, who were mostly white British; clonal diversity was possibly underestimated. Among spike-specific TCRs, nearly half reportedly target unmutated variant regions.

CDR1 GTSNPN and CDR2 SVGIG come from the germline V gene (reference sequence). This CDR3 spans 12 amino acids. The V end was cut by 0 bases, the J end by 5 bases, with 5 bases between. As to this clone: Its antigen is not known.

Clones were sequenced by immunoSEQ multiplex PCR, and TCRdb holds only the in-frame ones, with some missing. The repertoire has 160,000 or so clones, approximately 88% of them found once; the top ten carry about 4.3%. The receptor was isolated from an adult who received the AZD1222 COVID-19 vaccine. Source: peripheral blood, taken 28 days after the second AZD1222 dose. This chain links TRBV30 with TRBJ1-5; no reliable D call. The CDR3 is CAWSVGYQPQHF. CDR3 coding DNA: TGTGCCTGGAGTGTAGGTTATCAGCCCCAGCATTTT.